This TCR beta chain was sequenced in a study of T cells after yellow fever vaccination. Background on the study: With SMART-Seq v4 Ultra Low Input, the fractions containing low cell numbers were prepared.

The germline V gene has CDR1 SGHNT and CDR2 YYREEE (reference sequence). The junction had 1 base not matched to a gene; V was cut back by 3 bases and J by 1 base. The CDR3 runs to 15 residues. It was through 5'RACE template switching that TCR cDNA was made, with a universal primer site and UMIs added. MiXCR, applied by TCRdb to the 5' RACE reads, yields one record per CDR3 protein. The sample contains about 140,000 distinct CDR3 sequences, around 6.3% of which appear only once. The study's findings and limits: Peaking on day 5 versus 15, the secondary response was faster but weaker. Among primary-vaccination clones, most reappeared after the booster, at almost 98% for CD4 and 88% for CD8.

Regarding this clonotype: As yet, its antigen is unknown.

This specimen was CD4+ T cells sorted from PBMCs, taken 10 days after the yellow fever booster vaccination. The clonotype originates from a man younger than 45 who received the YFV17D yellow fever vaccine. This chain connects TRBV5-4 to TRBJ2-2, with 9 bases identical to TRBD1. The CDR3 coding sequence is TGTGCCAGCAGCTGGACAGGGGTGAACACCGGGGAGCTGTTTTTT. It yields the protein CASSWTGVNTGELFF. The full variable domain, completed using reference TRBV5-4 and TRBJ2-2, is ETGVTQSPTHLIKTRGQQVTLRCSSQSGHNTVSWYQQALGQGPQFIFQYYREEENGRGNFPPRFSGLQFPNYSSELNVNALELDDSALYLCASSWTGVNTGELFFGEGSRLTVL.